This TCR beta chain comes out of a study of response to subunit inactivated influenza vaccine. In TCRdb, the RT-PCR reads were re-called with MiXCR into one record per CDR3 protein. Of some 520,000 distinct CDR3 sequences listed, approximately 16% are singletons. The CDR3 sequence is 16 residues long. From germline, CDR1 is SGDLS and CDR2 YYNGEE. V shed 0 bases and J shed 5 bases, with 14 bases lying between them. This clonotype has more than one count but fewer than ten. This clonotype was sampled from a man aged 45 to 70 who received an inactivated influenza vaccine. The specimen was CD4+ T cells sorted from PBMCs, collected around 25 months after vaccination. The chain joins TRBV9 to TRBJ2-2; a weak D match, TRBD1 (5 bases). CDR3 nucleotides: TGTGCCAGCAGCGTAGCTCTTAGGGGTGGTACCGGGGAGCTGTTTTTT. This encodes CASSVALRGGTGELFF.